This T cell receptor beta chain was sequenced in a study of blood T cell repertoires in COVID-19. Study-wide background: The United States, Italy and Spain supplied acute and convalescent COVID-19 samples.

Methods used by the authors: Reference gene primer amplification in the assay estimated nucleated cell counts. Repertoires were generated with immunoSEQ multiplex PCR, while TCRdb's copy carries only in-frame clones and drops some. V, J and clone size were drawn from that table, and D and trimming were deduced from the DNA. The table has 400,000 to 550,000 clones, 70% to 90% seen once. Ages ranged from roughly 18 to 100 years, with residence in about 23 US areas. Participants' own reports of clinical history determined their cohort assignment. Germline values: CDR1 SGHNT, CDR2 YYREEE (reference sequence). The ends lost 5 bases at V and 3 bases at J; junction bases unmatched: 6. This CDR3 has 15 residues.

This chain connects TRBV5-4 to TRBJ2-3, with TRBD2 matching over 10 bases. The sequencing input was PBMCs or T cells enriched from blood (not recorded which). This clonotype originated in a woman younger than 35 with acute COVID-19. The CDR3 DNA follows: TGTGCCAGCAGTGGTACTAGCGGGGTAACAGATACGCAGTATTTT. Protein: CASSGTSGVTDTQYF. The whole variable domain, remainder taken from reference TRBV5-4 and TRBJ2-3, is ETGVTQSPTHLIKTRGQQVTLRCSSQSGHNTVSWYQQALGQGPQFIFQYYREEENGRGNFPPRFSGLQFPNYSSELNVNALELDDSALYLCASSGTSGVTDTQYFGPGTRLTVL.